A single sample gave rise to the 27 T cell receptor beta chains below, sequenced in a study of T cell changes during pregnancy in multiple sclerosis. TCRdb keeps only in-frame clones here, not all; method: immunoSEQ multiplex PCR. The data contain 9,500 to 15,000 clones, 85% to 90% of them seen just once; the ten biggest clones take up approximately 15%. The material sequenced was CD8+ T cells from peripheral blood mononuclear cells, taken in the second trimester of pregnancy. Receptors originate from a female donor in good health, enrolled as a control in a pregnancy study.

In its sample, this clone is medium-sized. The chain has TRBV27 and TRBJ2-7; weak D call: TRBD1 (7 bases). The CDR3 runs to 16 residues. Germline assignment: CDR1 MNHEY and CDR2 SMNVEV (reference sequence). V was pared by 6 bases and J by 2 bases, with 20 bases between. CDR3 loop: CASRGGAGGNPYEQYF. The CDR3 DNA reads TGTGCCAGCAGAGGGGGCGCAGGGGGGAACCCCTACGAGCAGTACTTC.

The J gene is TRBJ1-6, the V gene TRBV29-1, with 7 bases lining up with TRBD1. The ends lost 6 bases at V and 8 bases at J; junction bases unmatched: 16. Per germline, CDR1 SQVTM and CDR2 ANQGSEA. The length of the CDR3 is 16 residues. The CDR3 is CSVPKRVSRGDSPLHF. The DNA for the CDR3 is TGCAGCGTCCCCAAAAGGGTAAGCAGGGGGGATTCACCCCTCCACTTT.

In nucleotides, the CDR3 is TGCGCCAGCAGCCAGACTAGCGGTAGCACAGATACGCAGTATTTT. It specifies CASSQTSGSTDTQYF. The V gene is TRBV4-1, the J gene TRBJ2-3; 9 bases match TRBD2. The CDR3 is 15 amino acids. Trimming at V came to 3 bases and at J to 0 bases, leaving 1 base not matched to a gene. The germline V gene encodes CDR1 MGHRA and CDR2 YSYEKL.

This clone has only one observation. The junction shows a germline mismatch at one end, possibly a read error. The V call is TRBV6-5, the J call TRBJ2-1; 9 nucleotides line up with TRBD2. CDR1 and CDR2 from the germline V gene are MNHEY and SVGAGI. The CDR3 is 16 residues long. The DNA of the CDR3 is TGTGCCAGCAGTTCCCTAGCGGGATTCTCCCACAATGAGCAGTTCTTC. It encodes CASSSLAGFSHNEQFF.

The gene calls are TRBV11-2 and TRBJ1-1, with TRBD1 matching over 8 bases. Losses at the gene ends were 6 bases for V and 6 bases for J; bases not matched to a gene: 3. The CDR3 extends over 12 amino acids. Germline CDR1 SGHAT, CDR2 FQNNGV. DNA for the CDR3: TGTGCCAGCAGGACAGGGGCCTCTGAAGCTTTCTTT. Amino acids: CASRTGASEAFF.

This chain links TRBV6-4 with TRBJ1-2; D unresolved. This CDR3 spans 10 amino acids. Germline lookup yields CDR1 MRHNA and CDR2 SNTAGT. Trimming took 10 bases from V and 4 from J, leaving 7 bases between them. The CDR3 DNA reads TGTGCCATCCCCTTCTATGGCTACACCTTC. It specifies CAIPFYGYTF.

This chain joins TRBV29-1 and TRBJ2-1; D is perhaps TRBD2 (6 bases). CDR1 and CDR2 from the germline V gene are SQVTM and ANQGSEA. Deletions cut 6 bases from V and 3 bases from J, with 15 bases between. This CDR3 contains 14 residues. CDR3 residues: CSVSGTGVYNEQFF. CDR3 nucleotide sequence: TGCAGCGTGTCCGGGACGGGAGTCTACAATGAGCAGTTCTTC.

This sequence joins TRBV5-6 and TRBJ2-7; D is perhaps TRBD2 (5 bases). V was cut by 7 bases and J by 0 bases, with 14 bases left in between. The CDR3 sequence is 14 residues long. Germline V lookup: CDR1 SGHDT, CDR2 YYEEEE. The CDR3 reads CASCREGYSYEQYF. In DNA, the CDR3 is TGTGCCAGCTGCCGTGAGGGCTACTCCTACGAGCAGTACTTC.

This clone is labeled medium-sized. This sequence joins TRBV4-3 and TRBJ2-7, with D maybe TRBD1 (6 bases). The CDR3 sequence is 19 residues long. Germline V gene lookup returns CDR1 LGHNA and CDR2 YSLEER. The V end was cut by 0 bases, the J end by 6 bases, with 27 bases between. In DNA form, the CDR3 reads TGCGCCAGCAGCCAAGATTTTGGGGCAGGGGCCCTCCTCTCGGTCGAGCAGTACTTC. Translating gives CASSQDFGAGALLSVEQYF.

V usage is TRBV7-9 and J usage is TRBJ1-6; D is unresolved. V was cut by 4 bases and J by 6 bases, with 19 bases left in between. This CDR3 has 17 amino acids. Germline V gives CDR1 SEHNR, CDR2 FQNEAQ (reference sequence). The CDR3 bases are TGTGCCAGCAGCTCCTTTTCGTCGACTCTACCTAATTCACCCCTCCACTTT. This codes for CASSSFSSTLPNSPLHF. Full variable domain (outside the CDR3, taken from reference TRBV7-9 and TRBJ1-6): DTGVSQNPRHKITKRGQNVTFRCDPISEHNRLYWYRQTLGQGPEFLTYFQNEAQLEKSRLLSDRFSAERPKGSFSTLEIQRTEQGDSAMYLCASSSFSSTLPNSPLHFGNGTRLTVT.

This rearrangement joins TRBV7-9 to TRBJ2-7; TRBD1 is a possible D gene (5 bases). This CDR3 contains 12 residues. Germline V gene data show CDR1 as SEHNR and CDR2 as FQNEAQ (reference sequence). Trimming shortened V by 1 base and J by 6 bases, and 7 bases separated the two germline ends. Here the CDR3 DNA reads TGTGCCAGCAGCTTAGAGGGGCTCGAGCAGTACTTC. This gives the protein CASSLEGLEQYF.

The chain combines TRBV7-9 with TRBJ2-1; TRBD2 matches 8 bases. Germline V gives CDR1 SEHNR, CDR2 FQNEAQ (reference sequence). The ends lost 5 bases at V and 0 bases at J; junction bases unmatched: 6. The CDR3 has 16 amino acids. CDR3: CASSRSGTNSYNEQFF. The CDR3 DNA follows: TGTGCCAGCAGCCGTAGCGGGACAAACTCCTACAATGAGCAGTTCTTC.

This rearrangement joins TRBV11-2 to TRBJ1-5, with D uncertain. This CDR3 has 13 residues. V was trimmed by 5 bases and J by 4 bases, leaving 9 bases between them. Per germline, CDR1 SGHAT and CDR2 FQNNGV. The CDR3 region has the DNA TGTGCCAGCAGCCCGGGGAGGAATCAGCCCCAGCATTTT. This gives the protein CASSPGRNQPQHF.

V gene TRBV6-6 combines with J gene TRBJ2-7; 14 bases line up with TRBD2. Germline CDR1 is MNHNY and CDR2 is SVGAGI (reference sequence). This CDR3 comprises 15 residues. The trim removed 6 bases at V and 5 bases at J, leaving 6 bases unmatched. CDR3: CASSEPGLAGDEQYF. The CDR3 DNA reads TGTGCCAGCAGCGAGCCGGGACTAGCGGGAGACGAGCAGTACTTC.

The chain combines TRBV6-5 with TRBJ1-6, with D unclear. Trimming cost V 7 bases and J 4 bases, with 8 bases left between them. This CDR3 has 13 amino acids. In germline, CDR1 is MNHEY, CDR2 SVGAGI. CDR3 bases: TGTGCCAGCACCGGAGGGTATAATTCACCCCTCCACTTT. This sequence encodes CASTGGYNSPLHF.

The chain is built from TRBV6-1 and TRBJ1-5; 7 positions agree with TRBD1. Germline CDR1 MNHNS, CDR2 SASEGT. With V trimmed by 3 bases and J by 4 bases, 3 bases remained unmatched. This CDR3 comprises 14 residues. The CDR3 loop reads CASSDGTENQPQHF. Here the CDR3 DNA reads TGTGCCAGCAGTGATGGGACAGAGAATCAGCCCCAGCATTTT.

This clone occurred once. The rearrangement joins TRBV19 to TRBJ2-1; maybe TRBD2 (7 bases). Trimming took 3 bases from V and 3 from J, leaving 15 bases between them. The CDR3 has 16 amino acids. Per the germline V gene, CDR1 is LNHDA and CDR2 is SQIVND (reference sequence). CDR3 nucleotides: TGTGCCAGTAGTATGGGAGGGGGGGTAGGCTACAATGAGCAGTTCTTC. Amino acid sequence: CASSMGGGVGYNEQFF.

This clone occurred once. The chain employs TRBV5-5 and TRBJ2-7, with D possibly being TRBD2 (5 bases). The CDR3 loop spans 14 amino acids. V shed 0 bases and J shed 7 bases, with 14 bases lying between them. The germline V gene has CDR1 SGHKS and CDR2 YYEKEE (reference sequence). CDR3 nucleotide sequence: TGTGCCAGCAGCTTGGATTCCCGCTCGGGAGAGCAGTACTTC. Translation: CASSLDSRSGEQYF.

The chain links TRBV4-3 to TRBJ2-5; 14 bases are a match to TRBD2. Trimming at V came to 0 bases and at J to 2 bases, leaving 5 bases not matched to a gene. Germline CDR1 reads LGHNA; CDR2 reads YSLEER. CDR3 length: 18 amino acids. CDR3 protein: CASSQDLTSGGGQETQYF. The CDR3, as DNA: TGCGCCAGCAGCCAAGATCTGACTAGCGGGGGGGGTCAAGAGACCCAGTACTTC.

The chain links TRBV27 to TRBJ2-1; unclear D gene. Trimming left V 0 bases short and J 0 bases short, with 9 bases between. The germline V gene encodes CDR1 MNHEY and CDR2 SMNVEV (reference sequence). CDR3 length: 16 amino acids. The CDR3 DNA follows: TGTGCCAGCAGTTTATCTACTGCGAGCTCCTACAATGAGCAGTTCTTC. Encoded protein: CASSLSTASSYNEQFF.

V gene TRBV18 combines with J gene TRBJ2-2, with D possibly TRBD1 on 6 matching bases. Trimming took off 3 bases at V and 1 base at J, with 12 bases between the two ends. The CDR3 spans 16 residues. The V gene's germline CDR1 is KGHSH and CDR2 LQKENI. The CDR3 nucleotides read TGTGCCAGCTCACCGACAGGCTTTTTGAACACCGGGGAGCTGTTTTTT. Translation gives CASSPTGFLNTGELFF.

The chain is built from TRBV4-2 and TRBJ2-7, with D tentatively TRBD2 (6 bases). This CDR3 is built from 14 residues. Deletions cut 5 bases from V and 7 bases from J, with 18 bases between. Germline CDR1 is LGHNA and CDR2 is YNFKEQ. The CDR3 here is CASSLAKGTWEQYF. Here the CDR3 DNA reads TGTGCCAGCAGCTTGGCGAAGGGGACTTGGGAGCAGTACTTC.

V and J are TRBV6-1 and TRBJ2-1; 9 positions match TRBD1. Germline V gives CDR1 MNHNS, CDR2 SASEGT. This CDR3 has 16 residues. The V segment lost 4 bases and the J segment 2 bases; nucleotides outside the gene matches: 6. The CDR3 region is CASSAHRGPTYNEQFF. The CDR3 DNA is TGTGCCAGCAGTGCACACAGGGGGCCCACCTACAATGAGCAGTTCTTC.

Regarding this clone: A much larger clone lies a single base off, so this may be a read error. The sample holds other DNA sequences that translate to the same CDR3. J is TRBJ2-3 and V is TRBV15; a possible D gene is TRBD2 (6 bases). CDR1 is LNHNV and CDR2 is YYDKDF in the germline V gene (reference sequence). The CDR3 has 15 amino acids. The CDR3 here is CATSRGGASTDTQYF. The CDR3 bases are TGTGCCACCAGCAGAGGCGGGGCTAGCACAGATACGCAGTACTTT.

The rearrangement links TRBV6-5 to TRBJ2-7, with D possibly being TRBD1 (6 bases). The CDR3 extends over 15 amino acids. The V gene lost 6 bases and the J gene lost 0 bases, with 15 bases spanning the gap. CDR1 and CDR2 (germline): MNHEY, SVGAGI. CDR3 residues: CASSEDRTSSYEQYF. The DNA for the CDR3 is TGTGCCAGCAGCGAGGACAGAACAAGCTCCTACGAGCAGTACTTC.

This chain uses TRBV29-1 with TRBJ1-2, with D maybe TRBD1 (6 bases). V was cut by 0 bases and J by 2 bases, with 16 bases left in between. Germline V gene data show CDR1 as SQVTM and CDR2 as ANQGSEA. The CDR3 sequence is 16 residues long. CDR3 residues: CSVEDTDRLENYGYTF. The CDR3 DNA is TGCAGCGTTGAAGACACCGACAGGCTAGAAAACTATGGCTACACCTTC.

This clone was seen only a few times. V gene TRBV6-1 combines with J gene TRBJ1-2; 7 bases fit TRBD1. The CDR3 is 15 residues long. The junction had 11 bases not matched to a gene; V was cut back by 2 bases and J by 8 bases. Germline CDR1 reads MNHNS; CDR2 reads SASEGT. This CDR3 reads CASSETGDRAVGYTF. CDR3 nucleotides: TGTGCCAGCAGTGAAACTGGCGACAGGGCGGTAGGCTACACCTTC.